The 9 T cell receptor beta chains below all came from one sample that was sequenced in a study of T-cell reconstitution after alpha-beta-depleted transplantation in children. Unique molecular identifiers were used to barcode this TCRbeta library. MiXCR, applied by TCRdb to the PCR reads, yields one record per CDR3 protein. The sample has some 490,000 distinct CDR3 sequences, under 15% seen once. Sequencing used PBMCs from the stem cell graft donor, obtained from the stem cell graft. Every receptor here comes from a human donor who donated a stem cell graft to a child with combined immunodeficiency.

This clonotype has only a few counts. This chain links TRBV4-3 with TRBJ2-7; D perhaps matches TRBD2 (5 bases). This CDR3 spans 15 amino acids. CDR1 is LGHNA and CDR2 is YSLEER in the germline V gene. V lost 4 bases and J 0 bases, leaving 13 bases between the germline ends. The CDR3 region is CASSRGRRSSYEQYF. The CDR3 DNA follows: TGCGCCAGCAGCCGCGGACGGAGGAGCTCCTACGAGCAGTACTTC.

This clonotype came up a few times. V usage is TRBV20-1 and J usage is TRBJ2-7; 8 bases line up with TRBD2. The germline V gene encodes CDR1 DFQATT and CDR2 SNEGSKA (reference sequence). The CDR3 has 16 residues. J lost 0 bases, V lost 2 bases, and 9 bases had no gene match. In nucleotides, the CDR3 is TGCAGTGCTAGATTCAGCGGGGGCCGGAGCTCCTACGAGCAGTACTTC. Residues: CSARFSGGRSSYEQYF.

In this sample, this clonotype turned up once. The V gene is TRBV20-1, the J gene TRBJ2-7, with 9 bases aligning to TRBD2. This CDR3 has 15 amino acids. Germline V gives CDR1 DFQATT, CDR2 SNEGSKA (reference sequence). V gave up 3 bases and J gave up 3 bases; unmatched junction bases: 9. DNA for the CDR3: TGCAGTGCTAGTAGGCCTAGCGGGGACCTCTACGAGCAGTACTTC. It codes for CSASRPSGDLYEQYF.

This clonotype showed up many times. This rearrangement joins TRBV4-2 to TRBJ2-7, with D possibly TRBD2 on 7 matching bases. From germline, CDR1 is LGHNA and CDR2 YNFKEQ. V was trimmed by 0 bases and J by 0 bases, leaving 12 bases between them. CDR3 length: 16 residues. This chain's CDR3 is CASSQDGGGPSYEQYF. DNA of the CDR3: TGTGCCAGCAGCCAAGATGGGGGGGGGCCCTCCTACGAGCAGTACTTC.

This clonotype was seen only a few times. This chain uses TRBV4-3 with TRBJ2-3; D remains ambiguous. The CDR3 is 15 residues long. Germline V gives CDR1 LGHNA, CDR2 YSLEER. The V gene lost 0 bases and the J gene lost 2 bases, with 9 bases spanning the gap. The CDR3 loop is CASSQEMYNTDTQYF. CDR3 nucleotides: TGCGCCAGCAGCCAAGAGATGTATAACACAGATACGCAGTATTTT.

At least ten counts were recorded for this clonotype. The chain combines TRBV6-1 with TRBJ2-2, with D perhaps matching TRBD1 (5 bases). Trimming removed 2 bases at V and 6 bases at J, with 10 bases between. From germline, CDR1 is MNHNS and CDR2 SASEGT. This CDR3 spans 14 amino acids. The CDR3 region has the DNA TGTGCCAGCAGTGAATTCCGACAGCCCGGGGAGCTGTTTTTT. It is translated as CASSEFRQPGELFF.

The J gene is TRBJ1-6, the V gene TRBV3-1; tentative D call: TRBD1 (5 bases). Trimming pared 3 bases from V and 19 bases from J, leaving 19 bases between. This CDR3 has 13 residues. Germline CDR1 and CDR2: LGHDT and YNNKEL (reference sequence). The DNA for the CDR3 is TGTGCCAGCAGCCACCAAACGAGGGGCTCGCTTCACTTT. Its translation is CASSHQTRGSLHF.

There are many counts of this clonotype. The chain combines TRBV5-6 with TRBJ2-1, with D uncertain. This CDR3 is 17 amino acids long. V shed 0 bases and J shed 1 base, with 14 bases lying between them. Germline CDR1 is SGHDT and CDR2 is YYEEEE. CDR3 loop: CASSLVSVPTSYNEQFF. As DNA, the CDR3 is TGTGCCAGCAGCTTGGTCTCGGTACCGACATCCTACAATGAGCAGTTCTTC.

This chain links TRBV5-1 with TRBJ2-7, with 7 bases aligning to TRBD1. Germline CDR1 SGHRS, CDR2 YFSETQ. The V and J ends lost 4 bases and 3 bases, in that order; junction bases with no gene match: 4. This CDR3 is built from 13 residues. The CDR3 here is CASSNRGFYEQYF. The CDR3 bases are TGCGCCAGCAGCAACAGGGGATTCTACGAGCAGTACTTC.